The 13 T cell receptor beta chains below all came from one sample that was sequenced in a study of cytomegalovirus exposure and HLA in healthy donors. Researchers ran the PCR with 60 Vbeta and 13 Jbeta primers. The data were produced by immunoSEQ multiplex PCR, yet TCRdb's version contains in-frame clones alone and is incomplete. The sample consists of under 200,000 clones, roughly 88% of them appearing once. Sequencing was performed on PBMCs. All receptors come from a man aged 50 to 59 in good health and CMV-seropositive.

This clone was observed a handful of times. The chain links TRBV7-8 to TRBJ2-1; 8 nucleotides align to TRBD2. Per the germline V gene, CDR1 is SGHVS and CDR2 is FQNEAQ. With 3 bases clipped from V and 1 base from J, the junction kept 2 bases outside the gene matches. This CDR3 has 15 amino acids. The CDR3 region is CASSFSGESYNEQFF. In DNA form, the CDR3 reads TGTGCCAGCAGCTTTAGCGGGGAGTCCTACAATGAGCAGTTCTTC.

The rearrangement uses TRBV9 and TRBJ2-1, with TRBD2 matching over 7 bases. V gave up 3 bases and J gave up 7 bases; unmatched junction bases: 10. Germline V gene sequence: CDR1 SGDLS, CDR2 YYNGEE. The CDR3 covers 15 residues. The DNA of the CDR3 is TGTGCCAGCAGCGCCCGCGGGGGAATGCTAAATGAGCAGTTCTTC. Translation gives CASSARGGMLNEQFF.

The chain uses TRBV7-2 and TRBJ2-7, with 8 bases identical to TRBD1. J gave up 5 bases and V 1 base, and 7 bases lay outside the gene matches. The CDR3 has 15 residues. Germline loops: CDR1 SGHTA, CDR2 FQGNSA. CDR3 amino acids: CASSLGGRGHDEQYV. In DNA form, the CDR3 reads TGTGCCAGCAGCTTAGGGGGCAGGGGGCACGACGAGCAGTACGTC.

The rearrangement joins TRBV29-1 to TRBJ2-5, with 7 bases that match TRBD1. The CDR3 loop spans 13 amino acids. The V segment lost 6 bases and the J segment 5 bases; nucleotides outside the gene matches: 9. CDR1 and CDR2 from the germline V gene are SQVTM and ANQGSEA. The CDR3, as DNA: TGCAGCGTAGGCCGGACAGGTTCGGAGACCCAGTACTTC. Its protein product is CSVGRTGSETQYF.

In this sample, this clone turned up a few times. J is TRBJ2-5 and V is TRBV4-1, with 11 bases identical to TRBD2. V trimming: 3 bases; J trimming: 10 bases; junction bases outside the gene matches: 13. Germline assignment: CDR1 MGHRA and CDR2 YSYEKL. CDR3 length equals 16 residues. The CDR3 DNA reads TGCGCCAGCAGCCAGACCTCTAGCGGGGGGATTCGGGGCCAGTACTTC. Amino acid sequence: CASSQTSSGGIRGQYF.

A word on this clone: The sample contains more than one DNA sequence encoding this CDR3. CDR3 DNA sequence: TGTGCCAGCAGCCCCGGGGGACTCGAAGCTTTCTTT. It yields the protein CASSPGGLEAFF. The V and J genes are TRBV9 and TRBJ1-1; perhaps TRBD1 as D (5 bases). The ends were cut back, 4 bases at V and 8 bases at J, with 12 bases in the middle. CDR3 length equals 12 residues. CDR1 is SGDLS, CDR2 YYNGEE, per germline.

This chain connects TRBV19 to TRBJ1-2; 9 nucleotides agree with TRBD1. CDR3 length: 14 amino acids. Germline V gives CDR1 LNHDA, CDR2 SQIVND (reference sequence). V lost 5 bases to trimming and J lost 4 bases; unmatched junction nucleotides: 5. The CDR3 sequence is CASSRGQGSYGYTF. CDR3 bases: TGTGCCAGTAGTCGAGGACAGGGGAGCTATGGCTACACCTTC.

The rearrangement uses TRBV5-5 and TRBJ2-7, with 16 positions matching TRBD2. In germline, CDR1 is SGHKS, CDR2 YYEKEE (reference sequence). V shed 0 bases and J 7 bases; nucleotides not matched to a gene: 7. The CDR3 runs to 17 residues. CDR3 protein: CASSLEGTSGRAGEQYV. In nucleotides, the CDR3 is TGTGCCAGCAGCTTGGAGGGGACTAGCGGGAGGGCCGGGGAGCAGTACGTC.

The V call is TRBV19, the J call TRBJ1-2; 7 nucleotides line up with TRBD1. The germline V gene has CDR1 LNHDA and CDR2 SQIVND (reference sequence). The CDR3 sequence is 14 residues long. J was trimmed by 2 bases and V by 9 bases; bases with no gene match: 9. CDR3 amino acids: CASHTGTANYGYTF. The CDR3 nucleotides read TGTGCCAGCCATACCGGGACAGCAAACTATGGCTACACCTTC. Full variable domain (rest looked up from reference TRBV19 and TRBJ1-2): DGGITQSPKYLFRKEGQNVTLSCEQNLNHDAMYWYRQDPGQGLRLIYYSQIVNDFQKGDIAEGYSVSREKKESFPLTVTSAQKNPTAFYLCASHTGTANYGYTFGSGTRLTVV.

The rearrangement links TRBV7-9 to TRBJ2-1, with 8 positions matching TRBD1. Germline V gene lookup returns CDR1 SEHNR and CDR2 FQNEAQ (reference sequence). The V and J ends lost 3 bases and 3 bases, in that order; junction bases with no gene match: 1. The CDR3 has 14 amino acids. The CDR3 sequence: CASSFGTGYNEQFF. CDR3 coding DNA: TGTGCCAGCAGCTTTGGGACAGGCTACAATGAGCAGTTCTTC. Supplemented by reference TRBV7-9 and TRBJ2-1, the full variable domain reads DTGVSQNPRHKITKRGQNVTFRCDPISEHNRLYWYRQTLGQGPEFLTYFQNEAQLEKSRLLSDRFSAERPKGSFSTLEIQRTEQGDSAMYLCASSFGTGYNEQFFGPGTRLTVL.

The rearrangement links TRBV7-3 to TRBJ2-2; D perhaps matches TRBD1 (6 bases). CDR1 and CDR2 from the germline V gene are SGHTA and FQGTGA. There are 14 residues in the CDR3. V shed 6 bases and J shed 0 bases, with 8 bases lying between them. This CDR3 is CASRDSTNTGELFF. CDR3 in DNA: TGTGCCAGCAGGGACAGTACGAACACCGGGGAGCTGTTTTTT.

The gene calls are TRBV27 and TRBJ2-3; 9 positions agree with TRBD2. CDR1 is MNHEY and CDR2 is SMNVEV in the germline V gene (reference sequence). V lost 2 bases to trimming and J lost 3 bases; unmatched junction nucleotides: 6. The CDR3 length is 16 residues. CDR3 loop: CASSLAGGVGTDTQYF. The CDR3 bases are TGTGCCAGCAGTTTAGCGGGAGGGGTCGGGACAGATACGCAGTATTTT.

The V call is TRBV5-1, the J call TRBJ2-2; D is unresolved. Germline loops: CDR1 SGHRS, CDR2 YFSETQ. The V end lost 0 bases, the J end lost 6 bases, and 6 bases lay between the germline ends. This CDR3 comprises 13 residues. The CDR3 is CASSLGGAGELFF. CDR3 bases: TGCGCCAGCAGCTTGGGTGGAGCCGGGGAGCTGTTTTTT.